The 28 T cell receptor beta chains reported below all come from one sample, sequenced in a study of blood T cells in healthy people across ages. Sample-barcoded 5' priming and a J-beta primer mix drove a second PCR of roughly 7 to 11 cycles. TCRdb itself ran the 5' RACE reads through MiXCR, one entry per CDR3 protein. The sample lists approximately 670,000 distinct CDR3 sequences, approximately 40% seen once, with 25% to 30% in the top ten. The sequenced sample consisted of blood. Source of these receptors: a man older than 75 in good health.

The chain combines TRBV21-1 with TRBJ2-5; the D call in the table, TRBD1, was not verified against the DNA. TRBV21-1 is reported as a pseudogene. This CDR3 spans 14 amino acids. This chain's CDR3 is CASAEGDTQETQYF. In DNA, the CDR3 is TGTGCCAGCGCTGAGGGGGACACCCAAGAGACCCAGTACTTC.

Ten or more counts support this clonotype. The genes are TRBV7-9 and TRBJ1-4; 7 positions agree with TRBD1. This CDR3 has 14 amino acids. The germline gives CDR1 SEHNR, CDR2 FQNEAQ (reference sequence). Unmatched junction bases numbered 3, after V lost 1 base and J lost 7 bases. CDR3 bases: TGTGCCAGCAGCTTAGACCGGGACAGTGAAAAACTGTTTTTT. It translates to CASSLDRDSEKLFF.

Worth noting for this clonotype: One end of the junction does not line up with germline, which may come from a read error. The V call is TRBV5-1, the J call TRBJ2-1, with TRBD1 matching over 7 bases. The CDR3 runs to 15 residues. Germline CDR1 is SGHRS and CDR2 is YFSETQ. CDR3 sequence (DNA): TGCGTCAGCAGGACAACAGGGGAATTATACAATGAGCAGTTCTTC. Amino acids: CVSRTTGELYNEQFF.

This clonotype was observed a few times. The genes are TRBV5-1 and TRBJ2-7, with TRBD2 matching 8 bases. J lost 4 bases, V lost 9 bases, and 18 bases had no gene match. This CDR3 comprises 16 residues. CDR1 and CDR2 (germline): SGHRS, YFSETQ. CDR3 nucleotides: TGCGCCACCGCTACCGTTGGGGCGGGAGGACCTTACGAGCAGTACTTC. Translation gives CATATVGAGGPYEQYF.

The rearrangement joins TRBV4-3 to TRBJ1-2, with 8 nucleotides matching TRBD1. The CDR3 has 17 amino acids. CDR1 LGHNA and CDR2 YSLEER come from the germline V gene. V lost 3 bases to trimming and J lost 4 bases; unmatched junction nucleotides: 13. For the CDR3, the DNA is TGCGCCAGCAGCCAGAGGCTTGTTGGGACAGGCCTCTATGGCTACACCTTC. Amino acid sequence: CASSQRLVGTGLYGYTF.

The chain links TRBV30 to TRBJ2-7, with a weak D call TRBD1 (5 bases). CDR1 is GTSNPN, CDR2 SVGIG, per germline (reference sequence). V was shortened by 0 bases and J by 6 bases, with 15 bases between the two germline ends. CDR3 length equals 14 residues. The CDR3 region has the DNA TGTGCCTGGAGTGTACGGGCAGGGTGGCGCGAGCAGTACTTC. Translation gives CAWSVRAGWREQYF.

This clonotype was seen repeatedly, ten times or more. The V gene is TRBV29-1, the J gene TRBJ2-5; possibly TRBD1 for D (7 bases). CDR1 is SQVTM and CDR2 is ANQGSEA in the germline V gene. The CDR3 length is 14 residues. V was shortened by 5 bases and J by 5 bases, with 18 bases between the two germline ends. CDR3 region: CSVPFGRGRETQYF. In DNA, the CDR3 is TGCAGCGTTCCCTTTGGCAGGGGGAGGGAGACCCAGTACTTC. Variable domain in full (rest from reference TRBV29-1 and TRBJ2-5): SAVISQKPSRDICQRGTSLTIQCQVDSQVTMMFWYRQQPGQSLTLIATANQGSEATYESGFVIDKFPISRPNLTFSTLTVSNMSPEDSSIYLCSVPFGRGRETQYFGPGTRLLVL.

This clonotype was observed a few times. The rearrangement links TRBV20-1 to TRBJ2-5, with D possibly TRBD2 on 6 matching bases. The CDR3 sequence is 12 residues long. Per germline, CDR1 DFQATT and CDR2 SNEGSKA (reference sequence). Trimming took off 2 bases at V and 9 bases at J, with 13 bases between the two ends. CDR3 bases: TGCAGTGCTAGAAAGGGCAGGGAGGCCCAGTACTTC. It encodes CSARKGREAQYF.

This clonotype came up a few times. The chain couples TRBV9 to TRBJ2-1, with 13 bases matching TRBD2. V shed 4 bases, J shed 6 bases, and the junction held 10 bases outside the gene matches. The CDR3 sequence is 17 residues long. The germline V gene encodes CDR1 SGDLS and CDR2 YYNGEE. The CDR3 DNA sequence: TGTGCCAGCAGCAACCGACTAGCGGGGGGCAGCCTCAATGAGCAGTTCTTC. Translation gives CASSNRLAGGSLNEQFF.

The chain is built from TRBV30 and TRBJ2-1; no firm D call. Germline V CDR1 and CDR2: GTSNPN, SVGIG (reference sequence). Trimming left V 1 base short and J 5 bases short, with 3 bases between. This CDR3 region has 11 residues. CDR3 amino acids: CAWSGNNEQFF. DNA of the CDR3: TGTGCCTGGAGTGGTAACAATGAGCAGTTCTTC.

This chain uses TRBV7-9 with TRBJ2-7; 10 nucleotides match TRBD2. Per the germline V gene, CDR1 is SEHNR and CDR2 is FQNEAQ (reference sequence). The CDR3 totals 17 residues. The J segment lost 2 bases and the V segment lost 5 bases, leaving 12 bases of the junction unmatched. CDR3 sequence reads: CASSESHTSGIPYEQYF. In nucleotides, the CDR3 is TGTGCCAGCAGCGAGTCCCACACTAGCGGGATTCCCTACGAGCAGTACTTC.

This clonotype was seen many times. CDR3: CASSQLRDSVYEQYF. As DNA, the CDR3 is TGCGCCAGCAGCCAACTTCGGGACAGTGTCTACGAGCAGTACTTC. The chain employs TRBV4-3 and TRBJ2-7, with TRBD1 matching over 7 bases. The CDR3 has 15 amino acids. Germline V gene sequence: CDR1 LGHNA, CDR2 YSLEER. The junction had 7 bases not matched to a gene; V was cut back by 2 bases and J by 3 bases.

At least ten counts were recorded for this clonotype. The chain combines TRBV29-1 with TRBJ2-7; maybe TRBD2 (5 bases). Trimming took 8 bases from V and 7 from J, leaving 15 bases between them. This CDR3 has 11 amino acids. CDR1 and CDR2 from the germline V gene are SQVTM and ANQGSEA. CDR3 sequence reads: CSKLEGSEQYF. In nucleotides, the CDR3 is TGCAGCAAATTAGAGGGATCGGAGCAGTACTTC.

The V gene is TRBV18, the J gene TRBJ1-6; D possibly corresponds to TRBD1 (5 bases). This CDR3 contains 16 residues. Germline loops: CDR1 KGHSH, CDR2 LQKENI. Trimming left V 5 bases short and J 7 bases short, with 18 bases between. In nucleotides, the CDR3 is TGTGCCAGCTCATCGGGGGAGAGGGCCCAAAATTCACCCCTCCACTTT. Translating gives CASSSGERAQNSPLHF.

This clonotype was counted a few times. DNA for the CDR3: TGTGCCAGCAGCCCCGAGGATTACGAGCAGTACTTC. Its protein is CASSPEDYEQYF. V is TRBV7-9 and J is TRBJ2-7; D not certain. V dropped 5 bases and J dropped 4 bases, with 9 bases sitting between them. The CDR3 contains 12 residues. In germline, CDR1 is SEHNR, CDR2 FQNEAQ (reference sequence).

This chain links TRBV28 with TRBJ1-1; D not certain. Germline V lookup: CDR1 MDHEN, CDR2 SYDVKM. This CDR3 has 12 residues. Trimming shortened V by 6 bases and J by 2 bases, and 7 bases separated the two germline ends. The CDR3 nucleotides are TGTGCCAGCAGGGACCAAAACACTGAAGCTTTCTTT. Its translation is CASRDQNTEAFF.

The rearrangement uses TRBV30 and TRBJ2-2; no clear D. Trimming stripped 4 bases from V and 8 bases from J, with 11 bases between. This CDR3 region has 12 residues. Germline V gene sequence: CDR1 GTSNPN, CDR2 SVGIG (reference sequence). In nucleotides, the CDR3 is TGTGCCTGGACCCCCGGGTTGGGGGAGCTGTTTTTT. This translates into CAWTPGLGELFF.

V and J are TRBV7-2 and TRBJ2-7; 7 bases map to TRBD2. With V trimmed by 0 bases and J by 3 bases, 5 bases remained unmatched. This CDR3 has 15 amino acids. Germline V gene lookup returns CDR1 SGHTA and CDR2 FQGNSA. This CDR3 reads CASSLASSGVYEQYF. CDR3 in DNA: TGTGCCAGCAGCTTAGCTTCTAGCGGAGTCTACGAGCAGTACTTC.

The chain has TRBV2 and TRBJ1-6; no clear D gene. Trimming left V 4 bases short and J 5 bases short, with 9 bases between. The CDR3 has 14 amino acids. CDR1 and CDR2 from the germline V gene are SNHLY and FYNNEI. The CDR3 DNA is TGTGCCAGCAGTGTTATGCAGCATAATTCACCCCTCCACTTT. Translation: CASSVMQHNSPLHF.

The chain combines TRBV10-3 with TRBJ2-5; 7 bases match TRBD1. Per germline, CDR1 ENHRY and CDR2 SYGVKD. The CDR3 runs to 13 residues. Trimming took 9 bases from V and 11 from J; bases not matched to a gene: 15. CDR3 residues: CAMRGQSNNEQYF. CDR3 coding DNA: TGTGCCATGAGGGGACAGAGCAACAATGAGCAGTACTTC.

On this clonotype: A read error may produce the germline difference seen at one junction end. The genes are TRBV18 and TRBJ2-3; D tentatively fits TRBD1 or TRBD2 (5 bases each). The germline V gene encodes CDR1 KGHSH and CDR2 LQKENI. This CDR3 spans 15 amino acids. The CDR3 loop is CASSPQTASTGTQYF. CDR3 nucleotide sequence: TGTGCCAGCTCACCACAGACAGCTAGCACAGGTACGCAGTATTTT.

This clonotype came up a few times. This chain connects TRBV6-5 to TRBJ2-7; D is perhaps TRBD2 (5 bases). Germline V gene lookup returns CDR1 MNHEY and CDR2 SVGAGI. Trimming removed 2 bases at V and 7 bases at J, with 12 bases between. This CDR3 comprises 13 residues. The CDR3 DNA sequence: TGTGCCAGCAGTTACGGGCCCCGAGGGGAGCAGTACTTC. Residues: CASSYGPRGEQYF.

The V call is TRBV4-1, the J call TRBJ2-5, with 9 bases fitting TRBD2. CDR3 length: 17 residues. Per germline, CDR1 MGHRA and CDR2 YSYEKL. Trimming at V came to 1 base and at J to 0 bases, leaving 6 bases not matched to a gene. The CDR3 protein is CASSQGLTSGYQETQYF. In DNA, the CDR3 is TGCGCCAGCAGCCAAGGCCTGACTAGCGGTTACCAAGAGACCCAGTACTTC.

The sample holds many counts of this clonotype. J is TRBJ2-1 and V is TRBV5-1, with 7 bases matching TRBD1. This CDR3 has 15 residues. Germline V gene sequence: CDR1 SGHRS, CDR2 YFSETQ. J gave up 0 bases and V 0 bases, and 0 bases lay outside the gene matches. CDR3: CASSLGDSSYNEQFF. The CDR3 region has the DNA TGCGCCAGCAGCTTGGGGGACAGCTCCTACAATGAGCAGTTCTTC.

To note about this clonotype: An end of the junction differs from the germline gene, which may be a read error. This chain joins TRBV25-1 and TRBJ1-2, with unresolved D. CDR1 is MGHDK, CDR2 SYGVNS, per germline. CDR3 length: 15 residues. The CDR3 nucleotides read TGTGCCAGCAGCCCGATCGGATCATTCAACTATGGCCACACCTTC. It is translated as CASSPIGSFNYGHTF.

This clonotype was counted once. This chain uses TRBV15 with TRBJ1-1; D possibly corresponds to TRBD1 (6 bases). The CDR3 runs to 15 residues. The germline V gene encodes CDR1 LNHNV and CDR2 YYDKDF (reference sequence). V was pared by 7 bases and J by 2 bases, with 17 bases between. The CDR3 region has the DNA TGTGCCACCAAGAGCGGGGGCGCGGGTAACACTGAAGCTTTCTTT. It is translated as CATKSGGAGNTEAFF.

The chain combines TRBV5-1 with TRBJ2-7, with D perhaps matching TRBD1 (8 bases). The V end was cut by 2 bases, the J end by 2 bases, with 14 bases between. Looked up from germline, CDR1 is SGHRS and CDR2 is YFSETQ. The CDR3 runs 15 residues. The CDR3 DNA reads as TGCGCCAGCAGCTTAGCGGGACAGGTCACCTACGAGCAGTACTTC. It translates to CASSLAGQVTYEQYF. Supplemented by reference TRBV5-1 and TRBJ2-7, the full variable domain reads KAGVTQTPRYLIKTRGQQVTLSCSPISGHRSVSWYQQTPGQGLQFLFEYFSETQRNKGNFPGRFSGRQFSNSRSEMNVSTLELGDSALYLCASSLAGQVTYEQYFGPGTRLTVT.

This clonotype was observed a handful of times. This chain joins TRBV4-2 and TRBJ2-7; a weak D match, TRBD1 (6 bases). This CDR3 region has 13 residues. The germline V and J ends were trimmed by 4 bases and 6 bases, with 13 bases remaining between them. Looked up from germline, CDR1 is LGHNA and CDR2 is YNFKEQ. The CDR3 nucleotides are TGTGCCAGCAGCCTAAATACAGGGACCGAGCAGTACTTC. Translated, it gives CASSLNTGTEQYF.